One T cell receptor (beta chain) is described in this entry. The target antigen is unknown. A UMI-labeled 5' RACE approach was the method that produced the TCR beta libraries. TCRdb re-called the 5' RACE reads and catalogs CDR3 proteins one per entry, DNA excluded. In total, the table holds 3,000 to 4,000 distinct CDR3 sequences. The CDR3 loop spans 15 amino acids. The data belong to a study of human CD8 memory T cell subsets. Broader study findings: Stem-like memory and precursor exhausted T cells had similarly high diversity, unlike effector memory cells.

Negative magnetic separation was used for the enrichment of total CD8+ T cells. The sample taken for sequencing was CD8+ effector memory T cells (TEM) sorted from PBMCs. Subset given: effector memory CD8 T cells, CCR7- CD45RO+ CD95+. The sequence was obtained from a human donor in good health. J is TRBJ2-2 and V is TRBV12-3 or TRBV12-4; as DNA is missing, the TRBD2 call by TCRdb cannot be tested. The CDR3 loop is CASRPLAGDTGELFF.